What follows are 15 T cell receptor beta chains derived from one specimen sequenced in a study of cytomegalovirus exposure and HLA in healthy donors. Both 60 Vbeta primers and 13 Jbeta primers went into the PCR. Clones were read by immunoSEQ multiplex PCR, and TCRdb kept only the in-frame ones, dropping some. Among 70,000 to 85,000 clones listed, approximately 62% were seen once. Input material: PBMCs. These receptors were obtained from a male donor in good health and CMV-seropositive.

The rearrangement links TRBV5-8 to TRBJ2-2, with 9 bases aligning to TRBD1. The V gene end was trimmed by 7 bases and the J gene end by 3 bases; junction bases not matched to a gene: 13. Germline CDR1 and CDR2: SGHTS and YDEGEE. This CDR3 has 17 amino acids. CDR3 region: CASRHPTGGAYTGELFF. The CDR3 coding sequence is TGTGCCAGCCGGCACCCCACAGGGGGCGCTTACACCGGGGAGCTGTTTTTT.

The CDR3 coding sequence is TGTGCCAGCAGCCCAGGGTGGGGCGACGGCAATCAGCCCCAGCATTTT. Translating it yields CASSPGWGDGNQPQHF. The rearrangement joins TRBV7-9 to TRBJ1-5; D may be TRBD1 (5 bases). Germline assignment: CDR1 SEHNR and CDR2 FQNEAQ (reference sequence). The CDR3 is 16 residues long. Between the trimmed V and J ends, which lost 5 bases and 2 bases, there was a span of 16 bases.

This sequence joins TRBV6-5 and TRBJ1-4; 10 bases are a match to TRBD1. Germline trimming cut 0 bases from V and 7 bases from J; bases unmatched to any gene: 5. CDR1 and CDR2 from the germline V gene are MNHEY and SVGAGI. The CDR3 has 16 amino acids. The chain's CDR3 is CASSYSGTGEGEKLFF. The CDR3 DNA sequence: TGTGCCAGCAGTTACTCAGGGACAGGGGAAGGTGAAAAACTGTTTTTT.

In this sample, this clone turned up once. The chain combines TRBV5-4 with TRBJ2-3, with 16 positions matching TRBD2. There are 16 residues in the CDR3. Germline V gene lookup returns CDR1 SGHNT and CDR2 YYREEE (reference sequence). J gave up 1 base and V 10 bases, and 6 bases lay outside the gene matches. The CDR3 sequence: CAGGTSGGVGTDTQYF. The CDR3 DNA reads TGTGCCGGCGGGACTAGCGGGGGGGTCGGCACAGATACGCAGTATTTT.

This rearrangement joins TRBV6-6 to TRBJ1-1, with a possible D match to TRBD1 (6 bases). The CDR3 has 13 residues. V was pared by 5 bases and J by 4 bases, with 11 bases between. CDR1 MNHNY and CDR2 SVGAGI come from the germline V gene (reference sequence). This CDR3 is CASSVQGATEAFF. In nucleotides, the CDR3 is TGTGCCAGCAGTGTACAGGGAGCCACTGAAGCTTTCTTT.

This rearrangement joins TRBV9 to TRBJ2-1; D might be TRBD2 (5 bases). The CDR3 extends over 16 amino acids. CDR1 is SGDLS, CDR2 YYNGEE, per germline. Trimming pared 3 bases from V and 6 bases from J, leaving 19 bases between. This chain's CDR3 is CASSAPGLPRVNEQFF. As DNA, the CDR3 is TGTGCCAGCAGCGCACCCGGACTCCCGCGGGTCAATGAGCAGTTCTTC.

The chain is built from TRBV27 and TRBJ2-7; a possible D gene is TRBD2 (6 bases). Germline CDR1 and CDR2: MNHEY and SMNVEV (reference sequence). This CDR3 comprises 13 residues. V was clipped by 6 bases and J by 3 bases, with 12 bases between them. The CDR3 region has the DNA TGTGCCAGCAGGCCAGCGGGTATCTACGAGCAGTACTTC. Translated, it gives CASRPAGIYEQYF.

This clone was detected only a few times. J is TRBJ2-5 and V is TRBV12-5; TRBD2 agrees at 14 bases. CDR1 is LGHNT and CDR2 is FRNRAP in the germline V gene. V lost 3 bases and J lost 1; bases outside the gene matches: 1. The CDR3 covers 16 residues. The CDR3 here is CASGFGTSGSQETQYF. The CDR3 DNA reads TGTGCTAGTGGTTTTGGGACTAGCGGGAGCCAAGAGACCCAGTACTTC. The entire variable domain, with the rest obtained from reference TRBV12-5 and TRBJ2-5, is as follows: DARVTQTPRHKVTEMGQEVTMRCQPILGHNTVFWYRQTMMQGLELLAYFRNRAPLDDSGMPKDRFSAEMPDATLATLKIQPSEPRDSAVYFCASGFGTSGSQETQYFGPGTRLLVL.

The gene calls are TRBV5-1 and TRBJ2-3, with 12 bases fitting TRBD2. Looked up from germline, CDR1 is SGHRS and CDR2 is YFSETQ. The CDR3 has 17 amino acids. J was trimmed by 3 bases and V by 1 base; bases with no gene match: 6. CDR3 DNA: TGCGCCAGCAGCTTGATAACTAGCGGGGGGAGGACAGATACGCAGTATTTT. Residues: CASSLITSGGRTDTQYF.

The rearrangement links TRBV4-2 to TRBJ2-7; a possible D gene is TRBD1 (5 bases). CDR3 length equals 14 residues. V lost 0 bases, J lost 4 bases, and 10 bases lay in between. Germline loops: CDR1 LGHNA, CDR2 YNFKEQ. CDR3 sequence: CASSQEIRVYEQYF. The CDR3 DNA reads as TGTGCCAGCAGCCAAGAAATCAGGGTTTACGAGCAGTACTTC.

The rearrangement joins TRBV6-1 to TRBJ1-2, with D uncertain. This CDR3 is built from 11 residues. Germline loops: CDR1 MNHNS, CDR2 SASEGT. Trimming took off 5 bases at V and 6 bases at J, with 7 bases between the two ends. CDR3 nucleotide sequence: TGTGCCAGCAGTCCTAGAAATGGCTACACCTTC. Encoded protein: CASSPRNGYTF.

This clone showed up just a few times. The chain recombines TRBV7-3 with TRBJ1-1; the match to TRBD1 covers 8 bases. The V segment lost 2 bases and the J segment 1 base; nucleotides outside the gene matches: 12. This CDR3 has 18 amino acids. Per germline, CDR1 SGHTA and CDR2 FQGTGA. As DNA, the CDR3 is TGTGCCAGCAGCTTAGTAGGCCAGGGGGCCGGCGGGAACACTGAAGCTTTCTTT. It translates to CASSLVGQGAGGNTEAFF.

This clone was counted between two and nine times. This rearrangement joins TRBV6-5 to TRBJ2-7, with a weak D call TRBD1 (6 bases). In germline, CDR1 is MNHEY, CDR2 SVGAGI. V was pared by 7 bases and J by 2 bases, with 12 bases between. This CDR3 region has 13 residues. This chain's CDR3 is CASTVTGTYEQYF. The CDR3 DNA reads TGTGCCAGCACCGTTACAGGGACCTACGAGCAGTACTTC.

This clone was picked up a small number of times. This chain uses TRBV30 with TRBJ2-7; weak D call: TRBD1 (5 bases). The CDR3 is 13 amino acids. Trimming cost V 5 bases and J 4 bases, with 15 bases left between them. CDR1 is GTSNPN, CDR2 SVGIG, per germline (reference sequence). The CDR3 nucleotides are TGTGCCTGGGTGGGGCAGGGTGGGTACGAGCAGTACTTC. As protein: CAWVGQGGYEQYF.

The genes are TRBV5-4 and TRBJ1-2, with TRBD1 matching 7 bases. The CDR3 sequence is 13 residues long. V trimming: 4 bases; J trimming: 3 bases; junction bases outside the gene matches: 3. Germline loops: CDR1 SGHNT, CDR2 YYREEE (reference sequence). In nucleotides, the CDR3 is TGTGCCAGCAGCCGCGACAGGGACTATGGCTACACCTTC. Translation gives CASSRDRDYGYTF.